The T cell receptor (beta chain) described here comes from a study of response to subunit inactivated influenza vaccine. Notes on the study in general: Authors suggested few new T cells are recruited by each seasonal influenza vaccination.

This CDR3 is 14 amino acids long. V lost 1 base to trimming and J lost 4 bases; unmatched junction nucleotides: 3. Per germline, CDR1 SGHTA and CDR2 FQGNSA. One entry per CDR3 protein, called by TCRdb with MiXCR from the RT-PCR reads. Counted here are approximately 520,000 distinct CDR3 sequences, 25% occurring once; the ten biggest clones make up approximately 2%. In the case of this clonotype: Its specificity is not known.

The sequencing here drew on CD4+ T cells sorted from PBMCs, taken 5 days after vaccination. The clonotype was recovered from a man aged 45 to 65 who received an inactivated influenza vaccine. The V and J genes are TRBV7-2 and TRBJ1-2, with 7 bases matching TRBD1. The CDR3 sequence is CASSLDRGLYGYTF. Written as DNA, the CDR3 is TGTGCCAGCAGCTTAGACAGGGGCCTCTATGGCTACACCTTC.